Below are 11 T cell receptor beta chains sequenced from a single sample in a study of CD8 T cells in Susac syndrome. Reverse transcription used roughly 0.45 to 1 ug RNA and random hexamers. TCRdb fed the immunoSEQ multiplex PCR reads into MiXCR, producing one record per CDR3 protein. The repertoire holds about 71,000 distinct CDR3 sequences, with around 96% as singletons. The sequenced sample was CD4+ T cells from PBMCs. These receptor sequences come from a human donor with multiple sclerosis.

This chain links TRBV7-2 with TRBJ1-2; 11 bases are shared with TRBD1. After removal of 5 bases from V and 3 bases from J, the junction contained 5 bases not matched to a gene. Per the germline V gene, CDR1 is SGHTA and CDR2 is FQGNSA. This CDR3 region has 15 residues. The CDR3 coding sequence is TGTGCCAGCAGCGCAAGGACAGGGGGCTACTATGGCTACACCTTC. It translates to CASSARTGGYYGYTF. The variable domain in full, with the rest retrieved from reference TRBV7-2 and TRBJ1-2, is GAGVSQSPSNKVTEKGKDVELRCDPISGHTALYWYRQSLGQGLEFLIYFQGNSAPDKSGLPSDRFSAERTGGSVSTLTIQRTQQEDSAVYLCASSARTGGYYGYTFGSGTRLTVV.

This clonotype was seen just once. The V and J genes are TRBV3-1 and TRBJ2-3; D not certain. Germline V lookup: CDR1 LGHDT, CDR2 YNNKEL (reference sequence). V lost 1 base to trimming and J lost 5 bases, with 7 bases between them. The CDR3 sequence is 13 residues long. In DNA form, the CDR3 reads TGTGCCAGCAGCCAAGTAAATGGAGATACGCAGTATTTT. This sequence encodes CASSQVNGDTQYF.

The V gene is TRBV24-1, the J gene TRBJ1-5; unclear D gene. The length of the CDR3 is 14 residues. Trimming removed 3 bases from V and 2 bases from J, with 7 bases in between. CDR1 is KGHDR and CDR2 is SFDVKD in the germline V gene. This chain's CDR3 is CATSDGKGNQPQHF. CDR3 DNA: TGTGCCACCAGTGATGGAAAGGGCAATCAGCCCCAGCATTTT.

The chain employs TRBV11-2 and TRBJ1-1, with unresolved D. Trimming removed 4 bases from V and 10 bases from J, with 13 bases in between. The CDR3 has 12 amino acids. The V gene's germline CDR1 is SGHAT and CDR2 FQNNGV. The CDR3 coding sequence is TGTGCCAGCAGCTCCTCCGCTGCTCGAGCTTTCTTT. It is translated as CASSSSAARAFF.

The rearrangement uses TRBV7-9 and TRBJ2-5, with D perhaps TRBD2 (6 bases). Trimming shortened V by 5 bases and J by 0 bases, and 19 bases separated the two germline ends. The germline gives CDR1 SEHNR, CDR2 FQNEAQ (reference sequence). The CDR3 is made up of 17 amino acids. The CDR3 loop is CASSAGTVVGNQETQYF. CDR3 in DNA: TGTGCCAGCAGCGCGGGGACGGTCGTCGGGAACCAAGAGACCCAGTACTTC.

This sequence joins TRBV24-1 and TRBJ2-5, with 10 bases fitting TRBD1. Unmatched junction bases numbered 8, after V lost 4 bases and J lost 4 bases. The CDR3 is 16 amino acids. Germline CDR1 KGHDR, CDR2 SFDVKD. The CDR3 loop reads CATSDPRGQGRETQYF. The CDR3 coding sequence is TGTGCCACCAGTGACCCGAGGGGACAGGGGCGAGAGACCCAGTACTTC.

This chain connects TRBV29-1 to TRBJ2-5, with D possibly matching TRBD1 (5 bases). The CDR3 has 13 amino acids. Germline V gives CDR1 SQVTM, CDR2 ANQGSEA. Trimming cost V 5 bases and J 2 bases, with 12 bases left between them. The CDR3 DNA reads as TGCAGCGTTAGGGGTTTCAAACAAGAGACCCAGTACTTC. This translates into CSVRGFKQETQYF.

This sequence joins TRBV6-4 and TRBJ2-3; D unresolved. CDR3 length equals 12 residues. Trimming took 6 bases from V and 4 from J, leaving 8 bases between them. The germline V gene has CDR1 MRHNA and CDR2 SNTAGT. The CDR3 reads CASRWESDTQYF. The CDR3 nucleotides are TGTGCCAGCAGATGGGAATCAGATACGCAGTATTTT.

The chain has TRBV20-1 and TRBJ1-6; 11 bases map to TRBD1. This CDR3 region has 14 residues. Trimming removed 6 bases from V and 10 bases from J; junction bases left unmatched: 8. The V gene's germline CDR1 is DFQATT and CDR2 SNEGSKA (reference sequence). The CDR3, as DNA: TGCAGTGCCCCGGACAGGGGGCTAAGGTCACCCCTCCACTTT. Translated: CSAPDRGLRSPLHF.

The rearrangement uses TRBV7-2 and TRBJ2-3, with TRBD1 as a possible D gene (7 bases). V was pared by 5 bases and J by 4 bases, with 16 bases between. CDR3 length: 15 residues. Looked up from germline, CDR1 is SGHTA and CDR2 is FQGNSA. The CDR3 here is CASSDQGGYSDTQYF. In DNA, the CDR3 is TGTGCCAGCAGCGACCAGGGGGGTTATTCAGATACGCAGTATTTT. Using reference TRBV7-2 and TRBJ2-3 for the parts outside the CDR3, the full variable domain is GAGVSQSPSNKVTEKGKDVELRCDPISGHTALYWYRQSLGQGLEFLIYFQGNSAPDKSGLPSDRFSAERTGGSVSTLTIQRTQQEDSAVYLCASSDQGGYSDTQYFGPGTRLTVL.

The chain links TRBV2 to TRBJ2-3; D could derive from TRBD1 or TRBD2 (5 bases each). The CDR3 covers 16 residues. Per germline, CDR1 SNHLY and CDR2 FYNNEI. Deletions cut 3 bases from V and 0 bases from J, with 13 bases between. The CDR3 DNA follows: TGTGCCAGCAGTGAGGCGGCGAGGGGCAGCACAGATACGCAGTATTTT. Translated, it gives CASSEAARGSTDTQYF.